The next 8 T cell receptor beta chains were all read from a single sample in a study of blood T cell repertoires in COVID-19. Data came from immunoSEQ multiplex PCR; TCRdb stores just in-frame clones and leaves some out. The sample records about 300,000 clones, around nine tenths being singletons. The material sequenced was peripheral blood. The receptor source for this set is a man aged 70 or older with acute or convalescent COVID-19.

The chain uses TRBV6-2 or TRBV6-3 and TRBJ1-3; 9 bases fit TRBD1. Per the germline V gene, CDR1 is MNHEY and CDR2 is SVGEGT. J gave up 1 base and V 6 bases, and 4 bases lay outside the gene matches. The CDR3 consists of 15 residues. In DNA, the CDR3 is TGTGCCAGCAGCCGGACAGGGGAATCTGGAAACACCATATATTTT. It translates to CASSRTGESGNTIYF.

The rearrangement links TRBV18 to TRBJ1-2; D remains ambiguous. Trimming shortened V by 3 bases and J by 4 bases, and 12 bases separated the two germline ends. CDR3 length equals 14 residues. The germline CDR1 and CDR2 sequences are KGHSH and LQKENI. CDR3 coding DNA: TGTGCCAGCTCACCGAGGGAAACACTCTATGGCTACACCTTC. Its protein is CASSPRETLYGYTF.

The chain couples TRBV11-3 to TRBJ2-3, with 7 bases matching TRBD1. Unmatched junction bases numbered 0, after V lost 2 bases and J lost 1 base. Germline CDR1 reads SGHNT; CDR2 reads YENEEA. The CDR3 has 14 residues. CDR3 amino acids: CASSLQGGTDTQYF. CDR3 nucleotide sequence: TGTGCCAGCAGCTTACAGGGGGGCACAGATACGCAGTATTTT.

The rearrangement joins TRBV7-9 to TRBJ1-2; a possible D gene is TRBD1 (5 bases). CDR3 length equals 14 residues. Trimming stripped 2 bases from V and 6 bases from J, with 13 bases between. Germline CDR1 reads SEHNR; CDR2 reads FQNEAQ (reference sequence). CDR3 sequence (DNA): TGTGCCAGCAGCTTATGGCGGCAGGGTGATGGCTACACCTTC. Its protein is CASSLWRQGDGYTF.

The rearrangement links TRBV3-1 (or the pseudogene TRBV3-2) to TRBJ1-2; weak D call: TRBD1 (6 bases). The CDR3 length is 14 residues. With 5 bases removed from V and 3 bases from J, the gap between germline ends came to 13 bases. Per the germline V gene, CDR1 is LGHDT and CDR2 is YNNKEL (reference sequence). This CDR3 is CASSYTQGYYGYTF. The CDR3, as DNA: TGTGCCAGCAGCTACACTCAGGGGTACTATGGCTACACCTTC.

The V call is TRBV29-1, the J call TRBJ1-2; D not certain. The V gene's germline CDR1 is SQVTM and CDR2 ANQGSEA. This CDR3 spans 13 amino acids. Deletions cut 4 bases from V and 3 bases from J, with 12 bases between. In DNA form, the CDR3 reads TGCAGCGTTGCCCCGTCCGGGGACTATGGCTACACCTTC. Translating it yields CSVAPSGDYGYTF.

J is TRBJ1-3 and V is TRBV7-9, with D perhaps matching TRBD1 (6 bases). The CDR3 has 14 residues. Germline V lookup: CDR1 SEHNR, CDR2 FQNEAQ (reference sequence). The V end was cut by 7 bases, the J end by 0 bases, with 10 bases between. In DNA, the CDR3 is TGTGCCAGCAAGACAGGAAGCTCTGGAAACACCATATATTTT. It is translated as CASKTGSSGNTIYF.

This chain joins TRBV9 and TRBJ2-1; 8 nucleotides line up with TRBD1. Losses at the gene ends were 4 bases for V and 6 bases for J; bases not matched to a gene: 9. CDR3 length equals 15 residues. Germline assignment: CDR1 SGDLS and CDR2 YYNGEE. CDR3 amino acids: CASSRGTGMFNEQFF. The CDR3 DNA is TGTGCCAGCAGCCGGGGGACAGGTATGTTCAATGAGCAGTTCTTC.